This T cell receptor beta chain appears in the sequencing data of a study of blood T cell repertoires in COVID-19. Looking at the study overall: Acute and convalescent COVID-19 samples came from the United States, Italy and Spain. PBMCs, B-cell-depleted T cells, or T cells provided the cDNA or gDNA that made up the material.

This table comes from immunoSEQ multiplex PCR, and its TCRdb copy is limited to in-frame clones, with some not included. The profile shows under 95,000 clones, around 80% of them singletons. The CDR3 has 15 amino acids. The germline CDR1 and CDR2 sequences are SGHAT and FQNNGV. V was clipped by 1 base and J by 7 bases; unmatched bases: 9. What was sequenced was peripheral blood. The source of this sequence is a woman aged 80 or older with acute or convalescent COVID-19. V usage is TRBV11-2 and J usage is TRBJ2-7, with TRBD1 matching over 8 bases. The CDR3 loop reads CASSLGTGGPREQYF. The CDR3 DNA follows: TGTGCCAGCAGCTTAGGAACAGGGGGACCGAGGGAGCAGTACTTC. Using reference TRBV11-2 and TRBJ2-7 for the parts outside the CDR3, the full variable domain is EAGVAQSPRYKIIEKRQSVAFWCNPISGHATLYWYQQILGQGPKLLIQFQNNGVVDDSQLPKDRFSAERLKGVDSTLKIQPAKLEDSAVYLCASSLGTGGPREQYFGPGTRLTVT.